These T cell receptor beta chains were read from a single sample in a study of blood T cells in healthy people across ages. TCRdb reanalysed the 5' RACE reads using MiXCR and keeps one entry per CDR3 protein. The table includes over 950,000 distinct CDR3 sequences, 35% to 45% detected once. The sample consisted of blood. These receptors originate from a man aged 18 to 29 in good health. Each CDR3 is given with its conserved first and last residue. Clone size appears in some rows only: once, few, many, or a class for an expanded clone.

v_call clone_size cdr3_aa
TRBV30 - CAWREAQGVISQYF
TRBV9 - CASSVVPRVSGNTIYF
TRBV6-5 - CASSYSSRGSNQPQHF
TRBV4-2 - CASSQRTGNDNEKLFF
TRBV6-5 - CVSSTPDEQFF
TRBV9 - CASSVEASGYYEQYF
TRBV7-8 few CASSELTSGDNTGELFF
TRBV6-2/TRBV6-3 - CASTSPYTSRTDTQYF
TRBV20-1 many CSARGTGSTDTQYF
TRBV2 - CASSYVSRGGNYGYTF